A single sample is the source of the 14 T cell receptor beta chains below, sequenced in a study of T-cell reconstitution after alpha-beta-depleted transplantation in children (dated by TCRdb to about 2016). Library preparation employed PCR. The listed sequencing device is Illumina HiSeq 2500. TCR libraries were prepared with molecular barcoding, using unique molecular identifiers to normalize TCRbeta repertoire quantification. The public reads were reanalyzed by TCRdb: fastp trimming at Q25, MiXCR alignment, in-frame beta chains only. Rows are combined by CDR3 protein, so each entry shows the most common genes and DNA. Across this sample there are some 500,000 distinct CDR3 sequences, with approximately 20% seen only once. The ten top clones hold roughly 3.3% of the sample. Sequenced material: PBMCs from the stem cell graft donor, taken from the stem cell graft. These receptors were collected from a human donor who donated a stem cell graft to a child with acute lymphoblastic leukemia.

The V gene is TRBV7-3, the J gene TRBJ2-1, with 8 bases aligning to TRBD2. CDR1 is SGHTA and CDR2 is FQGTGA in the germline V gene. After removal of 3 bases from V and 6 bases from J, the junction contained 7 bases not matched to a gene. The CDR3 is 15 residues long. The CDR3 here is CASSFSGMRTNEQFF. DNA for the CDR3: TGTGCCAGCAGCTTTAGCGGGATGAGGACCAATGAGCAGTTCTTC.

This clonotype appeared a few times. The rearrangement uses TRBV7-2 and TRBJ2-2; 8 nucleotides match TRBD2. Germline V lookup: CDR1 SGHTA, CDR2 FQGNSA. With V trimmed by 5 bases and J by 4 bases, 6 bases remained unmatched. CDR3 length: 15 amino acids. The CDR3 loop reads CASSPGTRSTGELFF. DNA of the CDR3: TGTGCCAGCAGCCCCGGGACTAGGAGCACCGGGGAGCTGTTTTTT. Using reference TRBV7-2 and TRBJ2-2 for the parts outside the CDR3, the full variable domain is GAGVSQSPSNKVTEKGKDVELRCDPISGHTALYWYRQSLGQGLEFLIYFQGNSAPDKSGLPSDRFSAERTGGSVSTLTIQRTQQEDSAVYLCASSPGTRSTGELFFGEGSRLTVL.

V is TRBV7-9 and J is TRBJ2-7; 14 nucleotides align to TRBD2. Germline V lookup: CDR1 SEHNR, CDR2 FQNEAQ (reference sequence). The J segment lost 6 bases and the V segment lost 5 bases, leaving 6 bases of the junction unmatched. There are 15 residues in the CDR3. CDR3 sequence: CASSATSGRAREQYF. As DNA, the CDR3 is TGTGCCAGCAGCGCGACTAGCGGGAGGGCCCGCGAGCAGTACTTC.

The V call is TRBV6-1, the J call TRBJ2-7; maybe TRBD2 (5 bases). The CDR3 sequence is 13 residues long. CDR1 and CDR2 from the germline V gene are MNHNS and SASEGT. Trimming removed 5 bases from V and 9 bases from J, with 17 bases in between. CDR3 in DNA: TGTGCCAGCAGTACCGGGCCTCCGGGGTGGCAGTACTTC. Translated: CASSTGPPGWQYF.

The table lists this clonotype with a few counts. The chain has TRBV19 and TRBJ1-2, with D unresolved. The germline V gene encodes CDR1 LNHDA and CDR2 SQIVND (reference sequence). This CDR3 spans 15 amino acids. V lost 10 bases and J lost 8, with 26 bases in between. CDR3 in DNA: TGTGCCATTTTAACCCCCGGGAGCTCCCAAGGGGGCTACACCTTC. Amino acid sequence: CAILTPGSSQGGYTF.

The V call is TRBV4-1, the J call TRBJ2-1, with D perhaps TRBD1 (5 bases). The V gene's germline CDR1 is MGHRA and CDR2 YSYEKL. The CDR3 runs 15 residues. Trimming stripped 2 bases from V and 7 bases from J, with 15 bases between. CDR3 sequence (DNA): TGCGCCAGCAGCCAAATCCAGGGCGGACAAAATGAGCAGTTCTTC. Its translation is CASSQIQGGQNEQFF.

V and J are TRBV29-1 and TRBJ2-3; possible D gene TRBD1, 6 bases. Germline loops: CDR1 SQVTM, CDR2 ANQGSEA. The CDR3 loop spans 14 amino acids. V lost 6 bases to trimming and J lost 2 bases, with 15 bases between them. The CDR3 DNA reads TGCAGCGTCGAAAGGGCAGGGGTCACAGATACGCAGTATTTT. The encoded protein is CSVERAGVTDTQYF.

This clonotype was seen more than once but under ten times. The chain couples TRBV7-8 to TRBJ1-2; 8 nucleotides match TRBD1. The V gene's germline CDR1 is SGHVS and CDR2 FQNEAQ. This CDR3 is 14 amino acids long. V gave up 2 bases and J gave up 7 bases; unmatched junction bases: 6. The CDR3 loop reads CASSLRTGRSGYTF. CDR3 sequence (DNA): TGTGCCAGCAGCTTAAGGACAGGGCGGAGTGGCTACACCTTC.

The gene calls are TRBV14 and TRBJ2-1; 7 bases align to TRBD2. Losses at the gene ends were 0 bases for V and 3 bases for J; bases not matched to a gene: 2. Per the germline V gene, CDR1 is SGHDN and CDR2 is FVKESK. This CDR3 is 15 amino acids long. CDR3 nucleotide sequence: TGTGCCAGCAGCCAAGATCTAGCGGTCTACAATGAGCAGTTCTTC. Translating it yields CASSQDLAVYNEQFF.

The chain links TRBV20-1 to TRBJ1-3; 7 bases are a match to TRBD1. The germline V gene encodes CDR1 DFQATT and CDR2 SNEGSKA (reference sequence). This CDR3 is 14 amino acids long. Trimming at V came to 6 bases and at J to 4 bases, leaving 9 bases not matched to a gene. CDR3 protein: CSADEQGTGNTIYF. The DNA of the CDR3 is TGCAGTGCCGATGAACAGGGGACGGGAAACACCATATATTTT.

The rearrangement joins TRBV30 to TRBJ2-7; weak D call: TRBD1 (5 bases). CDR3 length: 18 residues. V was pared by 0 bases and J by 1 base, with 22 bases between. Germline CDR1 and CDR2: GTSNPN and SVGIG (reference sequence). This CDR3 reads CAWSVLRPAGHPSYEQYF. CDR3 nucleotides: TGTGCCTGGAGTGTACTGAGGCCCGCCGGACACCCTTCCTACGAGCAGTACTTC. Variable domain in full (rest from reference TRBV30 and TRBJ2-7): SQTIHQWPATLVQPVGSPLSLECTVEGTSNPNLYWYRQAAGRGLQLLFYSVGIGQISSEVPQNLSASRPQDRQFILSSKKLLLSDSGFYLCAWSVLRPAGHPSYEQYFGPGTRLTVT.

The chain recombines TRBV7-8 with TRBJ2-7; D might be TRBD1 or TRBD2, each matching 5 bases. Germline CDR1 SGHVS, CDR2 FQNEAQ. The CDR3 covers 14 residues. The V and J ends lost 3 bases and 5 bases respectively, with 14 bases between them. The CDR3 bases are TGTGCCAGCAGCTTTGTCCGGGGCCCGCACGAGCAGTACTTC. Encoded protein: CASSFVRGPHEQYF.

The gene calls are TRBV5-1 and TRBJ2-1, with 8 bases that match TRBD2. The CDR3 covers 16 residues. Trimming removed 3 bases from V and 4 bases from J; junction bases left unmatched: 9. Germline V lookup: CDR1 SGHRS, CDR2 YFSETQ. The CDR3 coding sequence is TGCGCCAGCAGCTACTATAGCGGGACGGGGTACAATGAGCAGTTCTTC. Protein sequence: CASSYYSGTGYNEQFF.

Here the CDR3 reads CASSDVAGGSNEQFF. CDR3 nucleotides: TGTGCCAGCAGTGATGTAGCGGGAGGTAGTAATGAGCAGTTCTTC. The rearrangement links TRBV2 to TRBJ2-1, with TRBD2 matching 10 bases. Looked up from germline, CDR1 is SNHLY and CDR2 is FYNNEI. Germline trimming cut 3 bases from V and 7 bases from J; bases unmatched to any gene: 6. This CDR3 is 15 amino acids long.